This T cell receptor (beta chain) was sequenced in a study of T cells in localized non-small cell lung cancer. Overall study results and limits: When the top 100 tumor clones were examined, a median 57 of them also appeared in the adjacent lung, which was paired and uninvolved. Clonality peaked in uninvolved adjacent lung rather than tumor.

The CDR3 consists of 15 residues. V was pared by 1 base and J by 1 base, with 8 bases between. Germline values: CDR1 LGHNA, CDR2 YNFKEQ. This clone was counted a single time. Its antigen is undetermined. Repertoires were generated with immunoSEQ multiplex PCR, while TCRdb's copy carries only in-frame clones and drops some. The sample has more than 25,000 clones, about 89% seen once. V usage is TRBV4-2 and J usage is TRBJ1-3; D unclear. Here the sequenced sample was PBMCs, taken before any cancer treatment. The receptor was isolated from a man aged 40-75 years with stage II lung adenocarcinoma. CDR3 bases: TGTGCCAGCAGCCAAGCTCTGGGATCTGGAAACACCATATATTTT. This encodes CASSQALGSGNTIYF.